The 32 T cell receptor beta chains reported below all come from one sample, sequenced in a study of T-cell reconstitution after alpha-beta-depleted transplantation in children. Researchers prepared the TCRbeta library using unique molecular identifiers, the study reports. TCRdb analysed the PCR reads with MiXCR anew, one entry per CDR3 protein. This sample carries around 420,000 distinct CDR3 sequences, 15% to 20% of them seen once, and the ten largest clones take less than 30%. Here the sequenced sample was PBMCs, mostly from graft donor cells, taken 360 days after TCRalphabeta/CD19-depleted stem cell transplant. All receptors derive from a boy under three years old who had a stem cell transplant for Wiskott-Aldrich syndrome, so the T cells may come from the graft donor.

This chain joins TRBV5-6 and TRBJ2-2, with D possibly called TRBD1 or TRBD2 (5 bases each). V lost 2 bases and J 5 bases, leaving 10 bases between the germline ends. The CDR3 covers 14 residues. Germline values: CDR1 SGHDT, CDR2 YYEEEE. As DNA, the CDR3 is TGTGCCAGCAGCTTATACGGGACGACCGGGGAGCTGTTTTTT. As protein: CASSLYGTTGELFF.

This clonotype came up a few times. The rearrangement links TRBV10-3 to TRBJ2-3, with TRBD2 identical over 13 bases. This CDR3 is built from 16 residues. Germline trimming cut 10 bases from V and 2 bases from J; bases unmatched to any gene: 9. CDR1 and CDR2 (germline): ENHRY, SYGVKD. The CDR3, as DNA: TGTGCCACCCTGGGGGGACTAGCGGGAACCACAGATACGCAGTATTTT. This translates into CATLGGLAGTTDTQYF.

V usage is TRBV10-3 and J usage is TRBJ1-2; 7 positions match TRBD1. The CDR3 covers 12 residues. The J segment lost 7 bases and the V segment lost 6 bases, leaving 5 bases of the junction unmatched. Per the germline V gene, CDR1 is ENHRY and CDR2 is SYGVKD. CDR3 sequence: CAISGQDAGYTF. The CDR3 DNA is TGTGCCATCAGCGGACAGGACGCTGGCTACACCTTC.

This clonotype has a handful of counts. The chain combines TRBV7-2 with TRBJ2-3, with D uncertain. Per germline, CDR1 SGHTA and CDR2 FQGNSA. Trimming took off 2 bases at V and 1 base at J, with 19 bases between the two ends. The length of the CDR3 is 18 residues. CDR3 sequence reads: CASSLTGTMGWGTDTQYF. For the CDR3, the DNA is TGTGCCAGCAGCTTAACGGGCACCATGGGCTGGGGCACAGATACGCAGTATTTT.

The chain is built from TRBV6-5 and TRBJ2-2, with D hard to call. The CDR3 spans 15 residues. The germline CDR1 and CDR2 sequences are MNHEY and SVGAGI. Trimming removed 4 bases from V and 6 bases from J, with 15 bases in between. The CDR3 reads CASSCYLRHPGELFF. CDR3 nucleotides: TGTGCCAGCAGTTGTTATCTTCGGCACCCCGGGGAGCTGTTTTTT.

This clonotype has just a few counts. The rearrangement links TRBV28 to TRBJ2-3; the D gene is possibly TRBD2 (7 bases). The CDR3 covers 17 residues. Germline V gene lookup returns CDR1 MDHEN and CDR2 SYDVKM. The V end was cut by 4 bases, the J end by 5 bases, with 22 bases between. CDR3 in DNA: TGTGCCAGCAGTTCCTTACGGGGCGCGGGGGACAAAGATACGCAGTATTTT. It yields the protein CASSSLRGAGDKDTQYF.

The J gene is TRBJ2-3, the V gene TRBV7-9; TRBD2 aligns across 13 bases. The CDR3 has 14 residues. J was trimmed by 6 bases and V by 10 bases; bases with no gene match: 7. CDR1 SEHNR and CDR2 FQNEAQ come from the germline V gene (reference sequence). The CDR3 nucleotides are TGTGCCACCTTGACTAGCGGGGGGCCGGATACGCAGTATTTT. Residues: CATLTSGGPDTQYF.

This chain connects TRBV5-5 to TRBJ2-1, with 12 positions matching TRBD2. The CDR3 consists of 18 residues. In germline, CDR1 is SGHKS, CDR2 YYEKEE (reference sequence). The V gene end was trimmed by 2 bases and the J gene end by 7 bases; junction bases not matched to a gene: 13. CDR3 nucleotides: TGTGCCAGCAGCTTTCCGCTAGCGGGAGGGAAAGGGATAAATGAGCAGTTCTTC. It is translated as CASSFPLAGGKGINEQFF.

This rearrangement joins TRBV20-1 to TRBJ2-7; a possible D gene is TRBD2 (5 bases). The V end was cut by 3 bases, the J end by 2 bases, with 17 bases between. The germline V gene encodes CDR1 DFQATT and CDR2 SNEGSKA (reference sequence). This CDR3 has 15 residues. CDR3 sequence: CSARKYGKLPYEQYF. The CDR3 DNA is TGCAGTGCTAGGAAGTACGGGAAGTTGCCCTACGAGCAGTACTTC.

Only a few counts were recorded for this clonotype. The chain has TRBV7-2 and TRBJ2-2; 9 nucleotides line up with TRBD2. The V segment lost 1 base and the J segment 5 bases; nucleotides outside the gene matches: 5. Germline V gene sequence: CDR1 SGHTA, CDR2 FQGNSA. The CDR3 contains 16 residues. In DNA, the CDR3 is TGTGCCAGCAGCTTAGGAGCGGGAGGTCGTACCGGGGAGCTGTTTTTT. Translated: CASSLGAGGRTGELFF.

The V gene is TRBV21-1, the J gene TRBJ2-5; the table's D call, TRBD1, has no DNA check behind it. TRBV21-1 is a listed pseudogene. CDR3 length: 16 residues. CDR3 nucleotide sequence: TGTGCCCAGCGAGGGGCGGGGGAGCCCAAACAAGAGACCCAGTACTTC. Its translation is CAQRGAGEPKQETQYF.

This clonotype was observed a few times. The rearrangement joins TRBV4-3 to TRBJ2-3, with TRBD1 as a possible D gene (5 bases). CDR1 is LGHNA and CDR2 is YSLEER in the germline V gene. The CDR3 has 13 residues. V shed 1 base and J shed 6 bases, with 8 bases lying between them. The CDR3 nucleotides read TGCGCCAGCAGCCAAGTCGCAGGGGATACGCAGTATTTT. Translated, it gives CASSQVAGDTQYF.

The chain combines TRBV5-4 with TRBJ2-5, with TRBD1 identical over 7 bases. V shed 4 bases and J 2 bases; nucleotides not matched to a gene: 8. There are 15 residues in the CDR3. CDR1 and CDR2 from the germline V gene are SGHNT and YYREEE (reference sequence). The CDR3: CASSKRQGRQETQYF. In DNA, the CDR3 is TGTGCCAGCAGCAAACGACAGGGAAGACAAGAGACCCAGTACTTC. The full variable domain, rest sourced from reference TRBV5-4 and TRBJ2-5, is ETGVTQSPTHLIKTRGQQVTLRCSSQSGHNTVSWYQQALGQGPQFIFQYYREEENGRGNFPPRFSGLQFPNYSSELNVNALELDDSALYLCASSKRQGRQETQYFGPGTRLLVL.

This clonotype has more than one count but fewer than ten. CDR3 in amino acids: CASSHGQGALQETQYF. DNA of the CDR3: TGTGCCAGCAGCCATGGACAGGGGGCCCTCCAAGAGACCCAGTACTTC. This sequence joins TRBV7-9 and TRBJ2-5; TRBD1 aligns across 11 bases. The CDR3 runs 16 residues. Trimming cost V 5 bases and J 1 base; bases outside gene matches: 6. The V gene's germline CDR1 is SEHNR and CDR2 FQNEAQ (reference sequence).

This clonotype was detected many times. The J gene is TRBJ2-3, the V gene TRBV2; no reliable D call. This CDR3 comprises 13 residues. Trimming removed 5 bases from V and 2 bases from J, with 8 bases in between. The germline gives CDR1 SNHLY, CDR2 FYNNEI. For the CDR3, the DNA is TGTGCCAGCAGTCTCTTTAACACAGATACGCAGTATTTT. Its translation: CASSLFNTDTQYF.

This clonotype was observed a few times. This rearrangement joins TRBV10-3 to TRBJ2-1; TRBD2 aligns across 13 bases. CDR3 length: 14 residues. From germline, CDR1 is ENHRY and CDR2 SYGVKD. V was clipped by 6 bases and J by 9 bases; unmatched bases: 5. CDR3 in DNA: TGTGCCATCAGGGGACTAGCGGGACCTGGTGAGCAGTTCTTC. Protein product: CAIRGLAGPGEQFF.

This clonotype has ten or more counts. The chain links TRBV18 to TRBJ2-2, with a possible D match to TRBD1 (6 bases). The CDR3 covers 17 residues. CDR1 is KGHSH and CDR2 is LQKENI in the germline V gene. V lost 1 base to trimming and J lost 1 base, with 13 bases between them. The CDR3 is CASSPQRLTGNTGELFF. The CDR3 nucleotides are TGTGCCAGCTCACCACAAAGGCTGACAGGGAACACCGGGGAGCTGTTTTTT.

This clonotype occurred a few times. The chain uses TRBV6-2 or TRBV6-3 and TRBJ2-7; no clear D. The CDR3 is 15 residues long. Trimming removed 0 bases from V and 5 bases from J, with 14 bases in between. Germline CDR1 is MNHEY and CDR2 is SVGEGT. CDR3 sequence: CASSYSRILRNEQYF. CDR3 DNA: TGTGCCAGCAGTTACTCGAGGATATTACGTAACGAGCAGTACTTC.

The chain recombines TRBV7-2 with TRBJ2-5; the D gene could be TRBD1 or TRBD2 (5 bases each). The germline V gene encodes CDR1 SGHTA and CDR2 FQGNSA. Trimming left V 3 bases short and J 4 bases short, with 12 bases between. This CDR3 has 14 residues. The CDR3 loop is CASSFDRGAETQYF. CDR3 coding DNA: TGTGCCAGCAGCTTTGACAGAGGGGCAGAGACCCAGTACTTC.

This clonotype was seen ten or more times. V is TRBV27 and J is TRBJ1-3; TRBD1 agrees at 7 bases. The CDR3 extends over 15 amino acids. The germline V gene has CDR1 MNHEY and CDR2 SMNVEV (reference sequence). The trim removed 4 bases at V and 4 bases at J, leaving 7 bases unmatched. This CDR3 is CASSYNRGDGNTIYF. For the CDR3, the DNA is TGTGCCAGCAGTTATAACAGGGGCGACGGAAACACCATATATTTT.

The chain recombines TRBV30 with TRBJ2-6; the D is unclear. The CDR3 length is 14 residues. V shed 4 bases and J shed 5 bases, with 12 bases lying between them. The germline gives CDR1 GTSNPN, CDR2 SVGIG (reference sequence). CDR3 nucleotide sequence: TGTGCCTGGAACAGTCGGCACCGGGCCAACGTCCTGACTTTC. It codes for CAWNSRHRANVLTF. Complete variable domain (other parts from reference TRBV30 and TRBJ2-6): SQTIHQWPATLVQPVGSPLSLECTVEGTSNPNLYWYRQAAGRGLQLLFYSVGIGQISSEVPQNLSASRPQDRQFILSSKKLLLSDSGFYLCAWNSRHRANVLTFGAGSRLTVL.

The table lists this clonotype with a few counts. The chain employs TRBV5-1 and TRBJ2-2; TRBD2 aligns across 9 bases. CDR3 length equals 15 residues. Unmatched junction bases numbered 9, after V lost 6 bases and J lost 6 bases. The germline V gene encodes CDR1 SGHRS and CDR2 YFSETQ. In DNA form, the CDR3 reads TGCGCCAGCATCGCCGGGACTAGCATGGCCGGGGAGCTGTTTTTT. This encodes CASIAGTSMAGELFF.

This clonotype was counted between two and nine times. V and J are TRBV6-1 and TRBJ1-4, with D maybe TRBD1 (6 bases). Germline V gene sequence: CDR1 MNHNS, CDR2 SASEGT. Trimming left V 4 bases short and J 5 bases short, with 11 bases between. The CDR3 consists of 14 residues. CDR3 sequence: CASSVNRANEKLFF. In DNA, the CDR3 is TGTGCCAGCAGTGTGAACAGGGCGAATGAAAAACTGTTTTTT.

This clonotype was detected only a few times. V and J are TRBV20-1 and TRBJ2-7, with a weak D call TRBD1 (6 bases). In germline, CDR1 is DFQATT, CDR2 SNEGSKA (reference sequence). The CDR3 is 13 amino acids. The V end lost 6 bases, the J end lost 3 bases, and 15 bases lay between the germline ends. The CDR3 here is CSAPTTDSYEQYF. The CDR3 bases are TGCAGTGCCCCGACGACGGACAGCTACGAGCAGTACTTC.

This clonotype turned up a few times. The CDR3 sequence: CASSLSAINYGYTF. DNA of the CDR3: TGCGCCAGCAGCTTGTCGGCGATTAACTATGGCTACACCTTC. The rearrangement joins TRBV5-1 to TRBJ1-2, with D unclear. Trimming stripped 1 base from V and 1 base from J, with 8 bases between. The V gene's germline CDR1 is SGHRS and CDR2 YFSETQ. The CDR3 covers 14 residues.

This clonotype was recorded at least ten times. V usage is TRBV10-1 and J usage is TRBJ2-2, with D possibly matching TRBD1 (5 bases). V lost 2 bases, J lost 8 bases, and 15 bases lay in between. The length of the CDR3 is 15 residues. Germline loops: CDR1 WNHNN, CDR2 SYGVQD (reference sequence). In DNA form, the CDR3 reads TGCGCCAGCAGTGAGACCCCAGGGATGGGAGGGGAGCTGTTTTTT. This sequence encodes CASSETPGMGGELFF.

The J gene is TRBJ2-3, the V gene TRBV28; D remains ambiguous. Germline assignment: CDR1 MDHEN and CDR2 SYDVKM. V lost 2 bases to trimming and J lost 3 bases, with 15 bases between them. The length of the CDR3 is 16 residues. The CDR3 nucleotides are TGTGCCAGCAGTTTAATGCCCCGGAAGATTACAGATACGCAGTATTTT. The encoded protein is CASSLMPRKITDTQYF.

There are a few counts of this clonotype. This rearrangement joins TRBV5-1 to TRBJ2-1, with 13 bases identical to TRBD2. V lost 2 bases to trimming and J lost 5 bases; unmatched junction nucleotides: 1. Germline V gene sequence: CDR1 SGHRS, CDR2 YFSETQ. CDR3 length: 15 residues. CDR3 residues: CASSLGLAGDNEQFF. The CDR3 nucleotides are TGCGCCAGCAGCTTAGGACTAGCGGGAGACAATGAGCAGTTCTTC.

V and J are TRBV12-3 or TRBV12-4 and TRBJ2-1, with TRBD2 as a possible D gene (5 bases). Trimming stripped 6 bases from V and 5 bases from J, with 20 bases between. The CDR3 extends over 16 amino acids. CDR3 DNA sequence: TGTGCCAGCAGCCCTGGCCGGGGATCCGCTAACAATGAGCAGTTCTTC. It is translated as CASSPGRGSANNEQFF.

This clonotype was counted only a few times. CDR3 in amino acids: CASSLSRVGVRGYNEQFF. The CDR3 coding sequence is TGTGCCAGCAGTTTATCCCGCGTAGGAGTGCGGGGCTACAATGAGCAGTTCTTC. V usage is TRBV27 and J usage is TRBJ2-1; TRBD2 is a possible D gene (6 bases). V lost 0 bases and J lost 3, with 18 bases in between. This CDR3 spans 18 amino acids. CDR1 is MNHEY and CDR2 is SMNVEV in the germline V gene (reference sequence).

This clonotype was counted only a few times. The chain employs TRBV5-1 and TRBJ1-4; D unresolved. V lost 3 bases and J lost 4, with 10 bases in between. The CDR3 totals 14 residues. Germline loops: CDR1 SGHRS, CDR2 YFSETQ. The CDR3: CASSSFGLNEKLFF. The CDR3 DNA sequence: TGCGCCAGCAGCTCCTTCGGCCTTAATGAAAAACTGTTTTTT.

This clonotype was detected only a few times. The chain joins TRBV27 to TRBJ2-5; 7 bases are a match to TRBD2. CDR3 length: 17 amino acids. Per the germline V gene, CDR1 is MNHEY and CDR2 is SMNVEV (reference sequence). The V segment lost 2 bases and the J segment 4 bases; nucleotides outside the gene matches: 13. CDR3: CASSLNPSGVARETQYF. For the CDR3, the DNA is TGTGCCAGCAGTTTAAACCCAAGCGGGGTGGCACGAGAGACCCAGTACTTC.